Shown below are 29 T cell receptor beta chains from a single sample sequenced in a study of PD-1 blockade in classical Hodgkin lymphoma. Every patient was affected by relapse after autologous stem cell transplantation, while exposure to brentuximab vedotin was not uniform. Produced via immunoSEQ multiplex PCR; TCRdb's table is partial and in-frame only. This table has 72,000 or so clones, approximately 94% appearing once. Specimen: peripheral blood mononuclear cells (PBMCs), collected at baseline. The source is a human donor with classical Hodgkin lymphoma.

The gene calls are TRBV30 and TRBJ1-1; tentative D call: TRBD1 (5 bases). CDR3 length equals 12 residues. CDR1 GTSNPN and CDR2 SVGIG come from the germline V gene (reference sequence). V was trimmed by 3 bases and J by 10 bases, leaving 15 bases between them. The chain's CDR3 is CAWSHTLRGAFF. The CDR3 bases are TGTGCCTGGAGCCATACCCTGAGGGGAGCTTTCTTT.

This chain connects TRBV4-1 to TRBJ2-3; D might be TRBD1 or TRBD2, each matching 5 bases. Germline lookup yields CDR1 MGHRA and CDR2 YSYEKL. The V gene lost 0 bases and the J gene lost 0 bases, with 19 bases spanning the gap. This CDR3 region has 19 residues. This chain's CDR3 is CASSQELGRVGPSTDTQYF. The CDR3 coding sequence is TGCGCCAGCAGCCAAGAGTTGGGGCGAGTGGGACCAAGCACAGATACGCAGTATTTT.

The CDR3 region has the DNA TGCGCCAGCAGCCCCACGGGACAGGGAACCTACGAGCAGTACTTC. Its translation is CASSPTGQGTYEQYF. The chain joins TRBV5-1 to TRBJ2-7; 9 bases agree with TRBD1. The CDR3 sequence is 15 residues long. V lost 4 bases to trimming and J lost 2 bases; unmatched junction nucleotides: 7. Per the germline V gene, CDR1 is SGHRS and CDR2 is YFSETQ.

V gene TRBV9 combines with J gene TRBJ1-3; weak D call: TRBD1 (6 bases). Germline V CDR1 and CDR2: SGDLS, YYNGEE. The CDR3 runs 16 residues. V lost 5 bases and J lost 0, with 15 bases in between. The CDR3: CASSLTPGVSGNTIYF. In nucleotides, the CDR3 is TGTGCCAGCAGTCTCACTCCAGGGGTCTCTGGAAACACCATATATTTT.

The chain has TRBV18 and TRBJ1-3; weak D call: TRBD1 (6 bases). CDR1 KGHSH and CDR2 LQKENI come from the germline V gene. This CDR3 contains 16 residues. The germline V and J ends were trimmed by 4 bases and 0 bases, with 13 bases remaining between them. The CDR3 here is CASSLNTGNSGNTIYF. The CDR3 DNA reads as TGTGCCAGCTCACTAAACACAGGGAACTCTGGAAACACCATATATTTT.

The V gene is TRBV30, the J gene TRBJ1-5, with D uncertain. The V end lost 0 bases, the J end lost 4 bases, and 10 bases lay between the germline ends. Germline assignment: CDR1 GTSNPN and CDR2 SVGIG (reference sequence). This CDR3 is 14 amino acids long. CDR3: CAWSVLGLNQPQHF. The DNA of the CDR3 is TGTGCCTGGAGTGTACTGGGCTTGAATCAGCCCCAGCATTTT.

CDR3 residues: CASSLGPRGTDTQYF. The CDR3 bases are TGTGCCAGCAGCTTAGGCCCCCGGGGCACAGATACGCAGTATTTT. The chain joins TRBV7-8 to TRBJ2-3; no definite D call. The CDR3 covers 15 residues. Trimming pared 1 base from V and 1 base from J, leaving 9 bases between. Germline V gene sequence: CDR1 SGHVS, CDR2 FQNEAQ.

This sequence joins TRBV7-6 and TRBJ2-1; tentatively, D is TRBD2 (6 bases). The germline gives CDR1 SGHVS, CDR2 FNYEAQ. The V and J ends lost 3 bases and 5 bases respectively, with 8 bases between them. The CDR3 is 13 amino acids. CDR3 residues: CASSLGLNNEQFF. The CDR3 nucleotides read TGTGCCAGCAGCTTGGGACTTAACAATGAGCAGTTCTTC.

The rearrangement links TRBV7-9 to TRBJ1-2; 9 positions match TRBD1. The CDR3 totals 15 residues. The germline V gene encodes CDR1 SEHNR and CDR2 FQNEAQ (reference sequence). V trimming: 4 bases; J trimming: 7 bases; junction bases outside the gene matches: 10. Written as DNA, the CDR3 is TGTGCCAGCAGCTCCGGACAGGGGTCTCCCTTTGGCTACACCTTC. It encodes CASSSGQGSPFGYTF.

V and J are TRBV30 and TRBJ1-6, with a tentative D call TRBD1 (5 bases). With 0 bases removed from V and 0 bases from J, the gap between germline ends came to 9 bases. The CDR3 sequence is 16 residues long. The germline V gene has CDR1 GTSNPN and CDR2 SVGIG (reference sequence). The CDR3 region is CAWSVPGSSYNSPLHF. For the CDR3, the DNA is TGTGCCTGGAGTGTACCAGGGAGCTCCTATAATTCACCCCTCCACTTT.

The chain couples TRBV4-2 to TRBJ2-2, with a possible D match to TRBD2 (5 bases). CDR1 and CDR2 (germline): LGHNA, YNFKEQ. The CDR3 totals 16 residues. V was clipped by 4 bases and J by 3 bases, with 15 bases between them. CDR3 residues: CASSRYLNGDTGELFF. The CDR3 DNA is TGTGCCAGCAGCCGATACCTAAACGGGGACACCGGGGAGCTGTTTTTT.

The CDR3 loop reads CASSLPETQYF. Here the CDR3 DNA reads TGTGCCAGCAGCTTACCAGAGACCCAGTACTTC. This chain joins TRBV7-9 and TRBJ2-5; D ambiguous. Germline V gene lookup returns CDR1 SEHNR and CDR2 FQNEAQ (reference sequence). The CDR3 is 11 amino acids. V lost 2 bases and J lost 4, with 2 bases in between.

V and J are TRBV4-2 and TRBJ1-4; D is perhaps TRBD1 (5 bases). V was shortened by 1 base and J by 3 bases, with 12 bases between the two germline ends. There are 16 residues in the CDR3. Germline V gene lookup returns CDR1 LGHNA and CDR2 YNFKEQ. The CDR3 protein is CASSQGGGRANEKLFF. DNA for the CDR3: TGTGCCAGCAGCCAAGGGGGGGGAAGGGCTAATGAAAAACTGTTTTTT.

In this sample, this clone turned up once. V and J are TRBV11-3 and TRBJ2-2; no firm D call. The V gene's germline CDR1 is SGHNT and CDR2 YENEEA. V lost 2 bases and J lost 0, with 7 bases in between. This CDR3 is built from 15 residues. The CDR3 nucleotides are TGTGCCAGCAGCTTAAGCCCAGCGAACACCGGGGAGCTGTTTTTT. It is translated as CASSLSPANTGELFF.

The chain joins TRBV7-3 to TRBJ2-3, with 9 positions matching TRBD2. V shed 2 bases and J 4 bases; nucleotides not matched to a gene: 4. The CDR3 spans 15 residues. Germline CDR1 is SGHTA and CDR2 is FQGTGA. The CDR3 DNA reads as TGTGCCAGCAGCTTAGCGGGGGGGCCCGCAGATACGCAGTATTTT. Amino acid sequence: CASSLAGGPADTQYF.

The rearrangement joins TRBV5-1 to TRBJ2-7, with 9 bases fitting TRBD1. CDR1 and CDR2 from the germline V gene are SGHRS and YFSETQ. With 4 bases clipped from V and 6 bases from J, the junction kept 8 bases outside the gene matches. The CDR3 extends over 14 amino acids. CDR3 loop: CASSRGTGPAEQYF. For the CDR3, the DNA is TGCGCCAGCAGCAGGGGGACAGGGCCTGCCGAGCAGTACTTC.

The chain couples TRBV10-3 to TRBJ2-2, with 14 bases that match TRBD2. Trimming cost V 5 bases and J 6 bases; bases outside gene matches: 5. Germline V gene sequence: CDR1 ENHRY, CDR2 SYGVKD. The CDR3 spans 16 residues. Here the CDR3 reads CAISPTSGGAPGELFF. The CDR3 coding sequence is TGTGCCATCAGTCCGACTAGCGGGGGGGCACCCGGGGAGCTGTTTTTT.

The gene calls are TRBV5-1 and TRBJ2-6; D remains ambiguous. CDR1 SGHRS and CDR2 YFSETQ come from the germline V gene. The CDR3 runs to 15 residues. Trimming removed 1 base from V and 3 bases from J, with 8 bases in between. The CDR3 loop reads CASSLRLLGANVLTF. In nucleotides, the CDR3 is TGCGCCAGCAGCTTGAGGTTACTTGGGGCCAACGTCCTGACTTTC.

This rearrangement joins TRBV28 to TRBJ2-2; D assignment may be TRBD1 or TRBD2 (5 bases each). Germline V CDR1 and CDR2: MDHEN, SYDVKM. This CDR3 is built from 18 residues. V was shortened by 5 bases and J by 2 bases, with 21 bases between the two germline ends. CDR3 sequence reads: CASSGAGWPAVNTGELFF. The CDR3 coding sequence is TGTGCCAGCAGTGGGGCTGGTTGGCCAGCGGTAAACACCGGGGAGCTGTTTTTT.

The chain uses TRBV6-5 and TRBJ2-2; D may be TRBD2 (6 bases). This CDR3 has 13 amino acids. The V end lost 7 bases, the J end lost 2 bases, and 8 bases lay between the germline ends. The germline CDR1 and CDR2 sequences are MNHEY and SVGAGI. The CDR3 reads CASTGVNTGELFF. DNA for the CDR3: TGTGCCAGCACGGGGGTCAACACCGGGGAGCTGTTTTTT.

This chain joins TRBV27 and TRBJ2-5; D ambiguous. V was trimmed by 2 bases and J by 3 bases, leaving 7 bases between them. The V gene's germline CDR1 is MNHEY and CDR2 SMNVEV (reference sequence). CDR3 length: 13 amino acids. The CDR3 is CASSLLREETQYF. The DNA for the CDR3 is TGTGCCAGCAGTTTACTACGGGAAGAGACCCAGTACTTC.

The rearrangement joins TRBV30 to TRBJ2-5, with D unresolved. The J call is uncertain, as TRBJ2-7 better fits the DNA end. The CDR3 sequence is 12 residues long. Germline V gene sequence: CDR1 GTSNPN, CDR2 SVGIG (reference sequence). The CDR3 region is CAWSKSTYEQYF. DNA for the CDR3: TGTGCCTGGAGTAAATCCACCTACGAGCAGTACTTC.

This clone was detected only once. This rearrangement joins TRBV9 to TRBJ2-3; 13 nucleotides agree with TRBD2. V gave up 2 bases and J gave up 4 bases; unmatched junction bases: 7. Germline V lookup: CDR1 SGDLS, CDR2 YYNGEE. This CDR3 contains 17 residues. The CDR3 is CASSVGLAGPLADTQYF. As DNA, the CDR3 is TGTGCCAGCAGCGTGGGACTAGCGGGGCCCCTGGCAGATACGCAGTATTTT.

This chain joins TRBV27 and TRBJ2-7; 13 bases are shared with TRBD2. The CDR3 extends over 18 amino acids. Trimming took 10 bases from V and 5 from J; bases not matched to a gene: 20. Germline CDR1 and CDR2: MNHEY and SMNVEV (reference sequence). The CDR3 protein is CATTHSGTSGTVSHEQYF. In nucleotides, the CDR3 is TGTGCCACAACACACAGCGGGACTAGCGGGACCGTTTCCCACGAGCAGTACTTC.

The genes are TRBV30 and TRBJ1-2, with a possible D match to TRBD1 (6 bases). V shed 4 bases and J shed 6 bases, with 15 bases lying between them. Germline V CDR1 and CDR2: GTSNPN, SVGIG (reference sequence). The CDR3 contains 13 residues. CDR3 sequence: CAWNLQGLHGYTF. In nucleotides, the CDR3 is TGTGCCTGGAACCTACAGGGTCTCCATGGCTACACCTTC. The full variable domain, in which reference TRBV30 and TRBJ1-2 provide the parts outside the CDR3, is SQTIHQWPATLVQPVGSPLSLECTVEGTSNPNLYWYRQAAGRGLQLLFYSVGIGQISSEVPQNLSASRPQDRQFILSSKKLLLSDSGFYLCAWNLQGLHGYTFGSGTRLTVV.

The rearrangement joins TRBV7-9 to TRBJ1-4; the D gene is possibly TRBD1 (6 bases). The CDR3 totals 16 residues. Germline-derived CDR1 and CDR2 are SEHNR and FQNEAQ (reference sequence). The ends were cut back, 4 bases at V and 5 bases at J, with 17 bases in the middle. CDR3 bases: TGTGCCAGCAGCTCTACCACAGGGCGGAGGAATGAAAAACTGTTTTTT. Protein: CASSSTTGRRNEKLFF.

The J gene is TRBJ1-1, the V gene TRBV5-1, with a possible D match to TRBD1 (5 bases). The CDR3 consists of 14 residues. V shed 0 bases and J shed 1 base, with 7 bases lying between them. The V gene's germline CDR1 is SGHRS and CDR2 YFSETQ. The CDR3 region has the DNA TGCGCCAGCAGCTTGGCCCAGGGGAACACTGAAGCTTTCTTT. It specifies CASSLAQGNTEAFF.

The chain combines TRBV7-9 with TRBJ1-4; TRBD1 matches at 10 bases. Trimming cost V 1 base and J 4 bases; bases outside gene matches: 3. The CDR3 loop spans 16 amino acids. Germline lookup yields CDR1 SEHNR and CDR2 FQNEAQ (reference sequence). The CDR3 loop reads CASSLGGTGVNEKLFF. CDR3 nucleotide sequence: TGTGCCAGCAGCTTAGGCGGGACAGGGGTTAATGAAAAACTGTTTTTT. Using reference TRBV7-9 and TRBJ1-4 for the parts outside the CDR3, the full variable domain is DTGVSQNPRHKITKRGQNVTFRCDPISEHNRLYWYRQTLGQGPEFLTYFQNEAQLEKSRLLSDRFSAERPKGSFSTLEIQRTEQGDSAMYLCASSLGGTGVNEKLFFGSGTQLSVL.

The rearrangement links TRBV7-7 to TRBJ2-7, with 9 positions matching TRBD1. The trim removed 4 bases at V and 8 bases at J, leaving 6 bases unmatched. The length of the CDR3 is 13 residues. Germline CDR1 reads SSHAT; CDR2 reads FNYEAQ (reference sequence). CDR3 in amino acids: CASSSDRGYQQYF. In DNA, the CDR3 is TGTGCCAGCAGCTCCGACAGGGGGTACCAGCAGTACTTC.